This record covers a single T cell receptor (beta chain). The antigen remains undetermined. Germline lookup yields CDR1 KGHDR and CDR2 SFDVKD. The CDR3 runs to 15 residues. Trimming removed 6 bases at V and 1 base at J, with 14 bases between. This record belongs to a study of T cell responses to AZD1222 COVID-19 vaccine. Broader study findings: Baseline serology detected seropositivity in only a handful of AZD1222 recipients. Clonal diversity may have been underestimated, and the donors were mostly white British, with more females than males. Nearly half of spike-specific TCRs reportedly go after variant regions that carry no mutations.

The protocol was immunoSEQ multiplex PCR, while the TCRdb copy is restricted to in-frame clones and leaves out a portion. Among around 210,000 clones listed, roughly 94% were seen once. The chain joins TRBV24-1 to TRBJ1-1; D gene uncertain. The specimen comprised peripheral blood, sampled 28 days after the second dose of the MenACWY control vaccine. This sequence originates from an adult who received the MenACWY meningococcal vaccine as a control. The CDR3 DNA is TGTGCCACCAGTTCAAATGGGCAGGAGAACACTGAAGCTTTCTTT. Protein sequence: CATSSNGQENTEAFF.